These T cell receptor beta chains were read from a single sample in a study of blood T cells in healthy people across ages. From the 5' RACE reads, TCRdb called clonotypes with MiXCR, one entry per CDR3 protein. The sample records 1.5 million to 2 million distinct CDR3 sequences, roughly 28% being singletons. The sample was blood. Source of these receptors: a young woman in good health. Each CDR3 is given with its conserved first and last residue.

TRBV4-1	CASSRTGTSGTSGSEQYF
TRBV9	CVSSVGGAGEQYF
TRBV3-1	CASSQQPGQGWPQHF
TRBV18	CASSPQSWRETQYF
TRBV4-1	CASSQAANEQFF
TRBV5-1	CASSGLGGVDTQYF
TRBV12-3/TRBV12-4	CASSKGPSTGRETQYF
TRBV20-1	CSARPRHTGELFF
TRBV30	CAWSSRVGHEQYF
TRBV12-3/TRBV12-4	CASSFGAGNPQFF
TRBV5-1	CASRATQLSYEQYF
TRBV7-2	CASSFPVGETQYF
TRBV30	CARSEGSSYNEQFF
TRBV10-3	CAISDSWQGGAFF
TRBV5-6	CASSPEPGWGRTGELFF
TRBV10-3	CAISTGDTDTQYF
TRBV7-2	CASNDYNTGELFF
TRBV7-9	CASSQRGLGSGANVLTF
TRBV24-1	CATSDLSAYSNQPQHF
TRBV20-1	CSASRHQNIQYF
TRBV5-1	CASSLYSAGGQGETQYF
TRBV12-3/TRBV12-4	CASSLALDKYNEQFF
TRBV15	CATSRDTGLAQHF
TRBV4-3	CASSPKPGLANEQFF
TRBV7-9	CASEASGGSNQPQHF
TRBV7-9	CASSSHRGGMFSYEQYF
TRBV20-1	CSAPPRGGPDTQYF
TRBV6-6	CASSNRQGRSNYGYTF
TRBV7-8	CASSLARDINYEQYF
TRBV7-6	CASSLALERIDNEQFF
TRBV5-5	CASSPREKTYNEQFF
TRBV7-9	CASSPLAGRINEQFF
TRBV5-1	CASSLTSGGAVEQFF
TRBV5-6	CASSLTGLGAQETQYF
TRBV5-1	CASSVLVSGGSTDTQYF
TRBV3-1	CASRTSGNNEQFF
TRBV7-9	CASSSEQRGHEQFF
TRBV20-1	CSAPLENQPQHF
TRBV7-9	CASSKWTSGSYNQQFF